One and the same sample provided the 30 T cell receptor beta chains below, sequenced in a study of beta chain features in type 1 diabetes. The study's findings and limits: All four CD4+ subsets from Type 1 diabetes patients carried moderately but significantly shorter TCRB CDR3s.

What was sequenced were expressed TCRB transcripts, since all of the isolated RNA had been reverse transcribed. The data were produced by immunoSEQ multiplex PCR, yet TCRdb's version contains in-frame clones alone and is incomplete. The sample holds around 250,000 clones; over 20% are singletons and the top ten take roughly 0.028%. The antigens of these receptors remain unknown. Sample: naive CD4+ T cells from blood. The receptors come from a woman aged 40 to 49 with type 1 diabetes.

This clone was recorded a few times. The V and J genes are TRBV28 and TRBJ1-5; weak D call: TRBD1 (5 bases). Per germline, CDR1 MDHEN and CDR2 SYDVKM. The CDR3 runs 14 residues. The V end was cut by 4 bases, the J end by 4 bases, with 11 bases between. CDR3 residues: CASSSGTTNQPQHF. CDR3 DNA: TGTGCCAGCAGTTCCGGGACTACTAATCAGCCCCAGCATTTT.

V and J are TRBV29-1 and TRBJ2-1, with 8 nucleotides matching TRBD2. From germline, CDR1 is SQVTM and CDR2 ANQGSEA. The J segment lost 0 bases and the V segment lost 8 bases, leaving 9 bases of the junction unmatched. This CDR3 has 15 residues. CDR3 loop: CSSSGYISSYNEQFF. The CDR3 region has the DNA TGCAGCTCTAGCGGGTACATTAGCTCCTACAATGAGCAGTTCTTC.

This clone was counted only a few times. The rearrangement joins TRBV5-1 to TRBJ1-2; weak D call: TRBD1 (5 bases). The CDR3 runs to 12 residues. The V gene's germline CDR1 is SGHRS and CDR2 YFSETQ. Trimming shortened V by 7 bases and J by 5 bases, and 12 bases separated the two germline ends. The CDR3 is CASGETEYGYTF. The CDR3 DNA sequence: TGCGCCAGCGGTGAGACAGAATATGGCTACACCTTC.

V is TRBV15 and J is TRBJ1-5; D unclear. CDR3 length: 13 amino acids. Germline CDR1 LNHNV, CDR2 YYDKDF (reference sequence). V was trimmed by 0 bases and J by 11 bases, leaving 11 bases between them. The CDR3 DNA is TGTGCCACCAGCAGAGATTGGAGGGTGACCCAGCATTTT. Residues: CATSRDWRVTQHF.

This clone showed up just a few times. The rearrangement uses TRBV29-1 and TRBJ2-3; 10 bases fit TRBD2. Trimming removed 5 bases from V and 1 base from J; junction bases left unmatched: 0. This CDR3 region has 13 residues. CDR1 SQVTM and CDR2 ANQGSEA come from the germline V gene. The CDR3 spells CSVLAGGTDTQYF. CDR3 DNA: TGCAGCGTTCTAGCGGGGGGCACAGATACGCAGTATTTT.

The CDR3 spells CASSPLGSWTGNEQFF. The CDR3 nucleotides read TGTGCCAGCAGTCCCCTAGGGAGTTGGACAGGCAATGAGCAGTTCTTC. V gene TRBV28 combines with J gene TRBJ2-1; 7 nucleotides match TRBD1. The CDR3 is made up of 16 amino acids. J gave up 6 bases and V 5 bases, and 13 bases lay outside the gene matches. Germline V gene sequence: CDR1 MDHEN, CDR2 SYDVKM.

This clone turned up a few times. Germline and junction disagree at one end, which may indicate a read error. The chain carries TRBV7-9 and TRBJ2-1; 10 bases line up with TRBD2. The CDR3 sequence is 15 residues long. Germline V gene lookup returns CDR1 SEHNR and CDR2 FQNEAQ (reference sequence). Written as DNA, the CDR3 is TGTGCCAGCAGCGTAGCGGGGGGCTCCTACAATGAGCAGTTCTTC. Translation gives CASSVAGGSYNEQFF.

A few counts support this clone. The chain combines TRBV25-1 with TRBJ2-2; no clear D gene. The V gene lost 4 bases and the J gene lost 3 bases, with 9 bases spanning the gap. Per germline, CDR1 MGHDK and CDR2 SYGVNS. This CDR3 spans 14 amino acids. The CDR3 nucleotides are TGTGCCAGCAGTGTACAGTTAGACACCGGGGAGCTGTTTTTT. This translates into CASSVQLDTGELFF.

This clone has more than one count but fewer than ten. The V call is TRBV9, the J call TRBJ1-4; 7 bases agree with TRBD1. V lost 0 bases, J lost 3 bases, and 5 bases stayed unmatched. CDR3 length: 16 residues. The germline V gene has CDR1 SGDLS and CDR2 YYNGEE. This CDR3 reads CASSVGFGTANEKLFF. Here the CDR3 DNA reads TGTGCCAGCAGCGTAGGATTCGGGACAGCTAATGAAAAACTGTTTTTT.

The V call is TRBV7-2, the J call TRBJ2-5, with D possibly being TRBD2 (5 bases). The CDR3 is made up of 13 amino acids. The germline V gene encodes CDR1 SGHTA and CDR2 FQGNSA. Trimming shortened V by 5 bases and J by 4 bases, and 11 bases separated the two germline ends. The CDR3 DNA reads TGTGCCAGCAGCGGACCCGGGGTAGAGACCCAGTACTTC. Translation gives CASSGPGVETQYF. Full variable domain (outside the CDR3, taken from reference TRBV7-2 and TRBJ2-5): GAGVSQSPSNKVTEKGKDVELRCDPISGHTALYWYRQSLGQGLEFLIYFQGNSAPDKSGLPSDRFSAERTGGSVSTLTIQRTQQEDSAVYLCASSGPGVETQYFGPGTRLLVL.

This clone has only a few counts. CDR3 nucleotides: TGTGCCAGCAGCTTCCAGGAGAACACTGAAGCTTTCTTT. Its translation is CASSFQENTEAFF. The chain uses TRBV5-4 and TRBJ1-1; D is unresolved. Trimming took off 2 bases at V and 1 base at J, with 6 bases between the two ends. The CDR3 sequence is 13 residues long. Germline CDR1 and CDR2: SGHNT and YYREEE (reference sequence).

The rearrangement uses TRBV6-6 and TRBJ1-5, with 7 nucleotides matching TRBD1. The germline CDR1 and CDR2 sequences are MNHNY and SVGAGI (reference sequence). After removal of 8 bases from V and 9 bases from J, the junction contained 7 bases not matched to a gene. CDR3 size: 12 residues. The CDR3 coding sequence is TGTGCCAGCGCACCCCAGGGGGGGCCCCAGCATTTT. Its translation is CASAPQGGPQHF.

Only a few counts were recorded for this clone. The chain couples TRBV29-1 to TRBJ2-1, with D possibly being TRBD2 (5 bases). The CDR3 sequence is 14 residues long. CDR1 and CDR2 (germline): SQVTM, ANQGSEA. Between the trimmed V and J ends, which lost 7 bases and 0 bases, there was a span of 13 bases. In nucleotides, the CDR3 is TGCAGCGGGTCGTGGAGGAGCTCCTACAATGAGCAGTTCTTC. Protein product: CSGSWRSSYNEQFF.

This clone appeared a few times. The gene calls are TRBV30 and TRBJ2-2; maybe TRBD1 (6 bases). This CDR3 is 11 amino acids long. The germline gives CDR1 GTSNPN, CDR2 SVGIG (reference sequence). Between the trimmed V and J ends, which lost 4 bases and 7 bases, there was a span of 7 bases. The CDR3: CAWNRDGELFF. The CDR3 DNA is TGTGCCTGGAACAGGGACGGGGAGCTGTTTTTT.

The chain couples TRBV20-1 to TRBJ1-2, with D possibly being TRBD1 (5 bases). V lost 5 bases and J 6 bases, leaving 10 bases between the germline ends. Per the germline V gene, CDR1 is DFQATT and CDR2 is SNEGSKA (reference sequence). CDR3 length: 11 amino acids. This chain's CDR3 is CSAVTVHGYTF. The CDR3 DNA reads TGCAGTGCTGTGACAGTCCATGGCTACACCTTC.

The V gene is TRBV28, the J gene TRBJ1-5, with D perhaps TRBD1 (5 bases). The germline V and J ends were trimmed by 3 bases and 4 bases, with 10 bases remaining between them. The CDR3 consists of 14 residues. Germline-derived CDR1 and CDR2 are MDHEN and SYDVKM. The CDR3 DNA reads TGTGCCAGCAGTTTTAAGGGGTGGAATCAGCCCCAGCATTTT. The encoded protein is CASSFKGWNQPQHF.

This clone has only a few counts. V is TRBV29-1 and J is TRBJ1-2; 7 bases fit TRBD1. CDR3 length: 14 amino acids. CDR1 is SQVTM and CDR2 is ANQGSEA in the germline V gene. The J segment lost 4 bases and the V segment lost 3 bases, leaving 8 bases of the junction unmatched. The chain's CDR3 is CSVDRGQDGYGYTF. The DNA of the CDR3 is TGCAGCGTTGACCGAGGACAGGACGGCTATGGCTACACCTTC. The entire variable domain, with the rest obtained from reference TRBV29-1 and TRBJ1-2, is as follows: SAVISQKPSRDICQRGTSLTIQCQVDSQVTMMFWYRQQPGQSLTLIATANQGSEATYESGFVIDKFPISRPNLTFSTLTVSNMSPEDSSIYLCSVDRGQDGYGYTFGSGTRLTVV.

This clone was observed a handful of times. The rearrangement uses TRBV9 and TRBJ1-2; D is possibly TRBD1 (6 bases). CDR1 is SGDLS and CDR2 is YYNGEE in the germline V gene. The CDR3 covers 15 residues. With 0 bases removed from V and 7 bases from J, the gap between germline ends came to 16 bases. The CDR3 DNA sequence: TGTGCCAGCAGCGTAGATCTGATGGGGGCTCGTGGCTACACCTTC. Its protein product is CASSVDLMGARGYTF.

This clone was seen only a few times. V usage is TRBV5-4 and J usage is TRBJ2-1; 7 bases line up with TRBD1. Germline V lookup: CDR1 SGHNT, CDR2 YYREEE (reference sequence). Germline trimming cut 3 bases from V and 0 bases from J; bases unmatched to any gene: 9. The CDR3 is 17 residues long. DNA for the CDR3: TGTGCCAGCAGCTCCCGACAGGGTCGGGGCTCCTACAATGAGCAGTTCTTC. This translates into CASSSRQGRGSYNEQFF.

The V gene is TRBV6-5, the J gene TRBJ2-7, with 7 bases lining up with TRBD1. The CDR3 sequence is 12 residues long. Trimming at V came to 6 bases and at J to 6 bases, leaving 5 bases not matched to a gene. Germline CDR1 reads MNHEY; CDR2 reads SVGAGI. The CDR3 is CASSLDRVEQYF. DNA of the CDR3: TGTGCCAGCAGCCTAGACAGGGTCGAGCAGTACTTC.

The V and J genes are TRBV11-2 and TRBJ2-5; D unresolved. V was pared by 1 base and J by 5 bases, with 11 bases between. Per the germline V gene, CDR1 is SGHAT and CDR2 is FQNNGV. This CDR3 spans 14 amino acids. The CDR3 sequence: CASSLAGWQETQYF. In nucleotides, the CDR3 is TGTGCCAGCAGCTTAGCCGGGTGGCAGGAGACCCAGTACTTC. Variable domain in full (rest from reference TRBV11-2 and TRBJ2-5): EAGVAQSPRYKIIEKRQSVAFWCNPISGHATLYWYQQILGQGPKLLIQFQNNGVVDDSQLPKDRFSAERLKGVDSTLKIQPAKLEDSAVYLCASSLAGWQETQYFGPGTRLLVL.

The V and J genes are TRBV11-2 and TRBJ2-5; the D gene is possibly TRBD1 (6 bases). The CDR3 extends over 15 amino acids. Germline V lookup: CDR1 SGHAT, CDR2 FQNNGV. The V and J ends lost 0 bases and 5 bases respectively, with 13 bases between them. The CDR3 protein is CASSLDGRQGETQYF. The CDR3 region has the DNA TGTGCCAGCAGCTTAGATGGTCGGCAGGGGGAGACCCAGTACTTC.

The chain is built from TRBV18 and TRBJ2-7; no firm D call. The germline gives CDR1 KGHSH, CDR2 LQKENI. The CDR3 contains 15 residues. Trimming shortened V by 3 bases and J by 3 bases, and 15 bases separated the two germline ends. Here the CDR3 reads CASSPRRSTVYEQYF. The CDR3, as DNA: TGTGCCAGCTCACCCCGCAGGTCCACAGTCTACGAGCAGTACTTC.

The table lists this clone with a few counts. The V and J genes are TRBV5-4 and TRBJ2-1; 7 bases agree with TRBD2. This CDR3 comprises 14 residues. Germline values: CDR1 SGHNT, CDR2 YYREEE (reference sequence). After removal of 0 bases from V and 9 bases from J, the junction contained 6 bases not matched to a gene. CDR3 region: CASSLGTSWSEQFF. The CDR3 coding sequence is TGTGCCAGCAGCTTGGGGACTAGTTGGAGTGAGCAGTTCTTC.

V usage is TRBV6-6 and J usage is TRBJ2-1; 11 bases are shared with TRBD1. Germline V gene data show CDR1 as MNHNY and CDR2 as SVGAGI (reference sequence). The CDR3 is 14 amino acids. V shed 5 bases and J 6 bases; nucleotides not matched to a gene: 3. Here the CDR3 DNA reads TGTGCCAGCAGTACCGGGACAGGGGGCAATGAGCAGTTCTTC. Encoded protein: CASSTGTGGNEQFF.

This clone was counted between two and nine times. The J gene is TRBJ1-5, the V gene TRBV6-5; D not resolved. V was pared by 2 bases and J by 4 bases, with 9 bases between. The CDR3 runs to 14 residues. Per germline, CDR1 MNHEY and CDR2 SVGAGI. The DNA of the CDR3 is TGTGCCAGCAGTTACGGGCAGGTGAATCAGCCCCAGCATTTT. Amino acids: CASSYGQVNQPQHF.

V is TRBV7-2 and J is TRBJ1-1; TRBD1 aligns across 9 bases. CDR1 and CDR2 from the germline V gene are SGHTA and FQGNSA. J was trimmed by 10 bases and V by 3 bases; bases with no gene match: 6. This CDR3 has 13 amino acids. The CDR3 region has the DNA TGTGCCAGCAGCTTGACAGGGGGAATTGGAGCTTTCTTT. This translates into CASSLTGGIGAFF.

The J gene is TRBJ2-7, the V gene TRBV27; no firm D call. CDR1 MNHEY and CDR2 SMNVEV come from the germline V gene (reference sequence). The ends were cut back, 0 bases at V and 5 bases at J, with 8 bases in the middle. This CDR3 is built from 13 residues. DNA of the CDR3: TGTGCCAGCAGTTTATCGCAGGCCGACGAGCAGTACTTC. This gives the protein CASSLSQADEQYF.

This clone was seen a handful of times. The rearrangement uses TRBV10-3 and TRBJ2-5; D uncertain. The germline gives CDR1 ENHRY, CDR2 SYGVKD. The CDR3 extends over 14 amino acids. V lost 6 bases and J 1 base, leaving 12 bases between the germline ends. CDR3 coding DNA: TGTGCCATCAGCAGCAGTGGCGGCCAAGAGACCCAGTACTTC. Translating it yields CAISSSGGQETQYF.

This clone was seen a handful of times. The V gene is TRBV5-1, the J gene TRBJ2-7; possible D gene TRBD2, 5 bases. This CDR3 is 14 amino acids long. Germline V gene sequence: CDR1 SGHRS, CDR2 YFSETQ. The V end was cut by 5 bases, the J end by 0 bases, with 12 bases between. CDR3 region: CASRRDDVSYEQYF. The CDR3 nucleotides are TGCGCCAGCAGGAGGGATGACGTCTCCTACGAGCAGTACTTC.